The rows below give T cell receptor beta chains drawn from one sample of a study of follicular helper T cells after annual influenza vaccination. Profiled with immunoSEQ multiplex PCR; TCRdb holds only in-frame clones, not every one. The sample has 10,000 or so clones, 65% to 80% seen once; the top ten hold approximately 1%. Specimen: CXCR5- memory CD4+ T cells sorted from blood, collected 6 weeks after influenza vaccination. These TCRs come from an adult who received the influenza vaccine. Both conserved end residues are trimmed from each CDR3. Fields, in order: J gene, V gene, CDR3 protein.

j_call: TRBJ2-3; v_call: TRBV19; cdr3_aa: ASGSSPQVSTDTQY
j_call: TRBJ2-5; v_call: TRBV29-1; cdr3_aa: SAEGDRAGETQY
j_call: TRBJ1-6; v_call: TRBV27; cdr3_aa: ASSATTGVGNSPLH
j_call: TRBJ2-5; v_call: TRBV18; cdr3_aa: ASSPLGGETQY
j_call: TRBJ2-4; v_call: TRBV5-6; cdr3_aa: ASSQTRLVGPAKNIQY
j_call: TRBJ2-7; v_call: TRBV4-3; cdr3_aa: ASSRVRDGSYEQY
j_call: TRBJ1-1; v_call: TRBV6-5; cdr3_aa: ASSRTDMNTEAF
j_call: TRBJ1-1; v_call: TRBV6-6; cdr3_aa: ASSLKWGTEAF
j_call: TRBJ1-5; v_call: TRBV4-1; cdr3_aa: ASRPLPGPQPQH
j_call: TRBJ2-1; v_call: TRBV7-3; cdr3_aa: ASSPDIYNEQF
j_call: TRBJ1-3; v_call: TRBV11-3; cdr3_aa: ASSLQGNTIY
j_call: TRBJ2-3; v_call: TRBV7-2; cdr3_aa: AAQIAGGLDTQY
j_call: TRBJ2-1; v_call: TRBV6-5; cdr3_aa: ASSYFGQGAINEQF
j_call: TRBJ1-1; v_call: TRBV5-1; cdr3_aa: ASREMNTEAF
j_call: TRBJ2-1; v_call: TRBV18; cdr3_aa: ASSTGEGGDEQF
j_call: TRBJ2-1; v_call: TRBV5-1; cdr3_aa: ASSSAENNEQF
j_call: TRBJ2-3; v_call: TRBV9; cdr3_aa: ASSVGGGLDTQY
j_call: TRBJ1-6; v_call: TRBV5-1; cdr3_aa: ASRSTGSNSPLH
j_call: TRBJ2-2; v_call: TRBV6-6; cdr3_aa: ASSYDRYTGELF
j_call: TRBJ2-5; v_call: TRBV5-1; cdr3_aa: ASSLRGGSQETQY
j_call: TRBJ1-2; v_call: TRBV7-9; cdr3_aa: ASSRAGTAFRGYT
j_call: TRBJ2-6; v_call: TRBV5-4; cdr3_aa: ASSFWGPGANVLT
j_call: TRBJ2-5; v_call: TRBV2; cdr3_aa: ASSTQRGGLETQY
j_call: TRBJ2-1; v_call: TRBV7-3; cdr3_aa: ASSLTRNEQF
j_call: TRBJ1-5; v_call: TRBV25-1; cdr3_aa: ASSASRGQQPQH
j_call: TRBJ1-2; v_call: TRBV7-9; cdr3_aa: ASSLVRGENYT
j_call: TRBJ1-2; v_call: TRBV19; cdr3_aa: ASSIEQSPYGYT
j_call: TRBJ2-1; v_call: TRBV5-6; cdr3_aa: ASRRVGNEQF
j_call: TRBJ1-5; v_call: TRBV18; cdr3_aa: ASSTGTVPSSNQPQH
j_call: TRBJ2-2; v_call: TRBV2; cdr3_aa: ASRTETTGELF
j_call: TRBJ1-1; v_call: TRBV10-3; cdr3_aa: AISTSGVQGGKAF
j_call: TRBJ1-1; v_call: TRBV27; cdr3_aa: ASRWGTGTGRAF
j_call: TRBJ2-5; v_call: TRBV5-1; cdr3_aa: ASRLGGGPRYQETQY
j_call: TRBJ1-2; v_call: TRBV6-6; cdr3_aa: ASSYARKPNYGYT
j_call: TRBJ1-1; v_call: TRBV2; cdr3_aa: ASSEGSMNTEAF
j_call: TRBJ1-1; v_call: TRBV6-5; cdr3_aa: ASSYSTGGTEAF
j_call: TRBJ2-1; v_call: TRBV10-3; cdr3_aa: AISDFTLGHNEQF
j_call: TRBJ1-2; v_call: TRBV21-1; cdr3_aa: ASSNPYGNNYGYT
j_call: TRBJ1-1; v_call: TRBV18; cdr3_aa: ASSHDRLGMNTEAF
j_call: TRBJ1-1; v_call: TRBV6-5; cdr3_aa: ASSYSDTKEAF
j_call: TRBJ2-3; v_call: TRBV4-2; cdr3_aa: ASSPQTRTDTQY
j_call: TRBJ1-1; v_call: TRBV2; cdr3_aa: ASSEVLRGIEAF
j_call: TRBJ2-1; v_call: TRBV19; cdr3_aa: ASSIKGQGGNEQF
j_call: TRBJ1-5; v_call: TRBV7-6; cdr3_aa: ASAPGTHQPQH
j_call: TRBJ1-4; v_call: TRBV11-1; cdr3_aa: ASSFSGDRNEKLF
j_call: TRBJ2-3; v_call: TRBV7-9; cdr3_aa: ASSKQGAVGTDTQY
j_call: TRBJ2-3; v_call: TRBV19; cdr3_aa: ASSIAGGPVTDTQY
j_call: TRBJ2-1; v_call: TRBV7-6; cdr3_aa: ASSLARAGGYNEQF
j_call: TRBJ2-2; v_call: TRBV21-1; cdr3_aa: ASSKPGLAGADTGELF
j_call: TRBJ1-2; v_call: TRBV11-3; cdr3_aa: ASSLGSGASGYT
j_call: TRBJ1-2; v_call: TRBV29-1; cdr3_aa: SVDGLGVQGYT
j_call: TRBJ2-7; v_call: TRBV6-5; cdr3_aa: ASSYQYPYEQY
j_call: TRBJ2-2; v_call: TRBV2; cdr3_aa: ASSLLRESGELF
j_call: TRBJ1-1; v_call: TRBV6-6; cdr3_aa: ASSYGGLNTEAF
j_call: TRBJ1-2; v_call: TRBV5-1; cdr3_aa: ASSLVSGQEGYT
j_call: TRBJ2-3; v_call: TRBV5-4; cdr3_aa: ASSPGGRGPTDTQY
j_call: TRBJ2-6; v_call: TRBV19; cdr3_aa: ASSRGSGANVLT
j_call: TRBJ1-2; v_call: TRBV5-1; cdr3_aa: ASSLPSNYGYT
j_call: TRBJ2-7; v_call: TRBV6-6; cdr3_aa: ASSRVGAISYEQY
j_call: TRBJ1-2; v_call: TRBV10-3; cdr3_aa: AISIRNIDYGYT